Relative to its sample, the clone carrying this TCR beta chain is large (0.1 to 1%). Trimming shortened V by 6 bases and J by 3 bases, and 14 bases separated the two germline ends. The CDR3 is 14 amino acids. Adaptor-ligated barcode primers were used to amplify TRBV12-4/TRBJ1-2 clonotypes. One entry per CDR3 protein results from TCRdb running MiXCR on the multiplex PCR reads. The data hold 400 to 450 distinct CDR3 sequences, with around 19% observed a single time. The specimen sequenced was naive CD4+ T cells sorted from blood. Subset defined: naive CD4+ T cells, CD4+CD45RA+CD25-. This rearrangement joins TRBV12-3 or TRBV12-4 to TRBJ1-2; no reliable D call. The clonotype was recovered from a female donor with breast cancer. CDR3 nucleotide sequence: TGTGCCAGCAGCTCCCTCTGGAGAGACTATGGCTACACCTTC. This gives the protein CASSSLWRDYGYTF.